Detailed here is one T cell receptor beta chain. The antigen is not known. This record belongs to a study of cytomegalovirus exposure and HLA in healthy donors. Study-wide points: In an earlier analysis, in some 540 donors, most V segments appeared productive either ~87% or ~30% of the time. In vitro work confirmed that a few CMV-associated chains recognize CMV antigens. As a later analysis showed, several of the most significant clusters appeared to be linked to common viral pathogens.

Healthy individuals who donated bone marrow served as the donors. With 60 Vbeta and 13 Jbeta primers, the PCR was carried out. Measured with immunoSEQ multiplex PCR; TCRdb has only the in-frame clones, and not every one. The sample contains roughly 120,000 clones, roughly 68% of which appear only once. Germline assignment: CDR1 SGHNT and CDR2 YYREEE (reference sequence). The CDR3 contains 14 residues. V was shortened by 4 bases and J by 8 bases, with 16 bases between the two germline ends. The genes are TRBV5-4 and TRBJ2-1, with D unclear. The source is a woman in her 50s in good health and CMV-seropositive. Sequencing was carried out using PBMCs. CDR3 in DNA: TGTGCCAGCAGCCCCGGGTTGGCCCCCGATGAGCAGTTCTTC. Translating it yields CASSPGLAPDEQFF.